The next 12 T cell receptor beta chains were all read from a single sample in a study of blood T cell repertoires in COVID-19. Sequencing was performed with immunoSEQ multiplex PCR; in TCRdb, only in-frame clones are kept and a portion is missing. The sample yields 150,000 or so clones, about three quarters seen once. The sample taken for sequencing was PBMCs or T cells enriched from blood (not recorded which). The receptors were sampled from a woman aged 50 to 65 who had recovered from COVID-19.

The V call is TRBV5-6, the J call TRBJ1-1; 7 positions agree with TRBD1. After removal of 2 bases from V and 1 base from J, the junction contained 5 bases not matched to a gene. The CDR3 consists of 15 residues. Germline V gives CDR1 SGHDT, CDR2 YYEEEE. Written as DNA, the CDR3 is TGTGCCAGCAGCTTCCGGGACAGATGGAACACTGAAGCTTTCTTT. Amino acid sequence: CASSFRDRWNTEAFF.

This chain's CDR3 is CASSQGLAGARGELFF. The CDR3 nucleotides read TGTGCCAGCAGCCAAGGACTAGCGGGGGCAAGGGGGGAGCTGTTTTTT. This chain uses TRBV3-1 (or the pseudogene TRBV3-2) with TRBJ2-2, with TRBD2 matching 12 bases. Per germline, CDR1 LGHDT and CDR2 YNNKEL (reference sequence). Losses at the gene ends were 1 base for V and 8 bases for J; bases not matched to a gene: 5. The CDR3 contains 16 residues.

CDR3 region: CASSLRGPLNTEAFF. In DNA, the CDR3 is TGTGCCAGCAGCCTCAGGGGACCGTTAAACACTGAAGCTTTCTTT. The chain carries TRBV5-5 and TRBJ1-1; D is perhaps TRBD1 (6 bases). The CDR3 has 15 residues. V lost 4 bases and J 2 bases, leaving 15 bases between the germline ends. Germline-derived CDR1 and CDR2 are SGHKS and YYEKEE (reference sequence).

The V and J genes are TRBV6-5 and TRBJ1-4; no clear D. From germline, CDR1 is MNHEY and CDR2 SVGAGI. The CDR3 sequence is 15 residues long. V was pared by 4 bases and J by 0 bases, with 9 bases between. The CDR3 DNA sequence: TGTGCCAGCAGTTTGTACAGATCAACTAATGAAAAACTGTTTTTT. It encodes CASSLYRSTNEKLFF.

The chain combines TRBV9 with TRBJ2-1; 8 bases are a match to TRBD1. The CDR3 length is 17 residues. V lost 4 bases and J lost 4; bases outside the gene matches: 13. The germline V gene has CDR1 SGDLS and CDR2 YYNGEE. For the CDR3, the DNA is TGTGCCAGCAGCCCCCTCGCGGGGACAGGTATATACAATGAGCAGTTCTTC. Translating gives CASSPLAGTGIYNEQFF.

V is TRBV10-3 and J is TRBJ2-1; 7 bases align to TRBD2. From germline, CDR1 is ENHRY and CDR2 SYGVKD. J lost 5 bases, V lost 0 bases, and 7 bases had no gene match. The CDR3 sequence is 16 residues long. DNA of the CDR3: TGTGCCATCAGTGAGTCGGGGGGGGGATTAAACAATGAGCAGTTCTTC. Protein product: CAISESGGGLNNEQFF.

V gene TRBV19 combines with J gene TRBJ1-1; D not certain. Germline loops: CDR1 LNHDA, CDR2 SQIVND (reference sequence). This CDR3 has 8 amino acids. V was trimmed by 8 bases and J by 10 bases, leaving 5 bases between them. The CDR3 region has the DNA TGTGCCAGTCGGGGAGCTTTCTTT. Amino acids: CASRGAFF. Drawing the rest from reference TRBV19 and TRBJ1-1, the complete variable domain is DGGITQSPKYLFRKEGQNVTLSCEQNLNHDAMYWYRQDPGQGLRLIYYSQIVNDFQKGDIAEGYSVSREKKESFPLTVTSAQKNPTAFYLCASRGAFFGQGTRLTVV.

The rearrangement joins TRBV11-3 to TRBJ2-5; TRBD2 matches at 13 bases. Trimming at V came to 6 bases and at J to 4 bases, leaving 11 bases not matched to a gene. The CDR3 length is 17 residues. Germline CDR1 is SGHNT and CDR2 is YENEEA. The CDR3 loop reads CASRPGTSGDGGETQYF. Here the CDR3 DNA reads TGTGCCAGCAGGCCCGGGACTAGCGGGGATGGTGGAGAGACCCAGTACTTC. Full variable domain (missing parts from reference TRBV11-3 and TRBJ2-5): EAGVVQSPRYKIIEKKQPVAFWCNPISGHNTLYWYLQNLGQGPELLIRYENEEAVDDSQLPKDRFSAERLKGVDSTLKIQPAELGDSAVYLCASRPGTSGDGGETQYFGPGTRLLVL.

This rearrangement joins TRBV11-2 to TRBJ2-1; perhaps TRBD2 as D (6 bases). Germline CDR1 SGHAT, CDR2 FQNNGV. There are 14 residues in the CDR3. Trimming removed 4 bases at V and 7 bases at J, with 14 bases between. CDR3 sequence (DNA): TGTGCCAGCAGCTCAAGCGGGTTGGGGAATGAGCAGTTCTTC. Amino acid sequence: CASSSSGLGNEQFF.

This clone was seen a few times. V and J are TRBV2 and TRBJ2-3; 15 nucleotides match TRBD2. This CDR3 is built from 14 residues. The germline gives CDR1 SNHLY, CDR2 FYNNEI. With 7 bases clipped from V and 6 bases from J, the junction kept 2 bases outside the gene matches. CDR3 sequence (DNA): TGTGCCAGCAAAGGGACTAGCGGGAGGGATACGCAGTATTTT. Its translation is CASKGTSGRDTQYF. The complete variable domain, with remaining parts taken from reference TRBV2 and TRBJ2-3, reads EPEVTQTPSHQVTQMGQEVILRCVPISNHLYFYWYRQILGQKVEFLVSFYNNEISEKSEIFDDQFSVERPDGSNFTLKIRSTKLEDSAMYFCASKGTSGRDTQYFGPGTRLTVL.

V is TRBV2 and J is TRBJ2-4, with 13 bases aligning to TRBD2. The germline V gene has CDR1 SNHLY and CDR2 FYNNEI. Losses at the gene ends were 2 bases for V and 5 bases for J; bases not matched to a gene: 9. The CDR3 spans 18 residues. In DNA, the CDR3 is TGTGCCAGCAGTGAAATGGCCCCGGGACTAGCGGGACAAAACATTCAGTACTTC. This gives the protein CASSEMAPGLAGQNIQYF.

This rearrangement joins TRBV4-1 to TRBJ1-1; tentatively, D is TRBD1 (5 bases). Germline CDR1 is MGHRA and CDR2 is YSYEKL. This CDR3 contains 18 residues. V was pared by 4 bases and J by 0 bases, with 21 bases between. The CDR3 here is CASSLSWAQDPMNTEAFF. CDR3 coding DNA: TGCGCCAGCAGCCTCAGTTGGGCACAGGACCCAATGAACACTGAAGCTTTCTTT.